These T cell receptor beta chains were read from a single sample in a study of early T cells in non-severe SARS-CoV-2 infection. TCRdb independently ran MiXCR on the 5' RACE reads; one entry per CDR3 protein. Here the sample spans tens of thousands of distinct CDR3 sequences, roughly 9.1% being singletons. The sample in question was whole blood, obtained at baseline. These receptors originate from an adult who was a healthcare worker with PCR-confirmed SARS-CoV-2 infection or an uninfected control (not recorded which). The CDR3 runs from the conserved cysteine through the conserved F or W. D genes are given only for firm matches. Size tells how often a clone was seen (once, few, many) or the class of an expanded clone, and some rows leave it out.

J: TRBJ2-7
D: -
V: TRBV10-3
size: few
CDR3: CAISESQDTYEQYF
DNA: TGTGCCATCAGTGAGAGTCAGGATACCTACGAGCAGTACTTC

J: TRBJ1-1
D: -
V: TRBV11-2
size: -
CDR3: CASSLVGGEAEAFF
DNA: TGTGCCAGCAGCTTAGTGGGGGGTGAAGCTGAAGCTTTCTTT

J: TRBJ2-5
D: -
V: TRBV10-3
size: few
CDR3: CAISPGLHQETQYF
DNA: TGTGCCATCAGCCCCGGACTACACCAAGAGACCCAGTACTTC

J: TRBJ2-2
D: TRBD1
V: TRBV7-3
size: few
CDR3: CASSPGTGMNTGELFF
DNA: TGTGCCAGCAGCCCAGGGACAGGGATGAACACCGGGGAGCTGTTTTTT

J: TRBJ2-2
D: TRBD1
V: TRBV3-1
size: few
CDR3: CASSQDWGQGNLTGELFF
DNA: TGTGCCAGCAGCCAAGATTGGGGACAGGGGAATCTCACCGGGGAGCTGTTTTTT

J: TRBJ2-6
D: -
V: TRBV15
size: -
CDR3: CATSRVTGQGANVLTF
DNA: TGTGCCACCAGCAGAGTGACGGGGCAGGGGGCCAACGTCCTGACTTTC

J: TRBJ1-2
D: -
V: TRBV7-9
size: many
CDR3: CASSLLASSYGYTF
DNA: TGTGCCAGCAGCTTACTTGCCAGCAGCTATGGCTACACCTTC

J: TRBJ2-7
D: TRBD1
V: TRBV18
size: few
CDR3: CASSPPQGVTYEQYF
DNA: TGTGCCAGCTCACCACCACAGGGGGTTACCTACGAGCAGTACTTC

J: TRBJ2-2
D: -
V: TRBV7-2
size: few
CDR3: CASSLNFGANTGELFF
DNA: TGTGCCAGCAGCTTAAATTTTGGCGCGAACACCGGGGAGCTGTTTTTT

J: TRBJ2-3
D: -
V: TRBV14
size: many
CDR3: CASSQDRGKSVDTQYF
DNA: TGTGCCAGCAGCCAAGATCGCGGCAAAAGCGTGGATACGCAGTATTTT

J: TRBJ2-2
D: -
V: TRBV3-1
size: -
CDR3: CASTAQGAPNTGELFF
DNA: TGTGCCAGCACAGCTCAGGGTGCGCCGAACACCGGGGAGCTGTTTTTT

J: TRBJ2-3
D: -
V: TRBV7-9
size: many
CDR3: CASSLKGSTDTQYF
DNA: TGTGCCAGCAGCTTGAAGGGTAGCACAGATACGCAGTATTTT

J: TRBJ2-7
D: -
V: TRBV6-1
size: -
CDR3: CASKRSDEQYF
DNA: TGTGCCAGCAAGAGATCAGACGAGCAGTACTTC

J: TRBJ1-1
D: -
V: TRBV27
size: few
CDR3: CASSYTGGRAEAFF
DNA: TGTGCCAGCTCGTATACAGGAGGAAGAGCTGAAGCTTTCTTT

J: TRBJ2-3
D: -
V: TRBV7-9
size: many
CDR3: CASSLQGSTDTQYF
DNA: TGTGCCAGCAGCTTGCAAGGCAGCACAGATACGCAGTATTTT

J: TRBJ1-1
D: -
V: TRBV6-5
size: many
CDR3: CASSYAPSKGAFF
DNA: TGTGCCAGCAGTTATGCCCCCTCAAAGGGGGCTTTCTTT

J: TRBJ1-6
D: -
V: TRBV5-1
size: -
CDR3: CASSLTGGNVNYNSPLHF
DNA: TGCGCCAGCAGCTTGACCGGCGGAAACGTTAATTATAATTCACCCCTCCACTTT

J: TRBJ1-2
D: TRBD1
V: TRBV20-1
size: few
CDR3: CSAPRGQEGGYTF
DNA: TGCAGTGCCCCGAGGGGGCAGGAAGGGGGCTACACCTTC

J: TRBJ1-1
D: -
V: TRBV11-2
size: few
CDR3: CASSRLNEETGRISEAFF
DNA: TGTGCCAGCAGCCGGCTTAACGAGGAAACAGGGAGGATATCGGAAGCTTTCTTT

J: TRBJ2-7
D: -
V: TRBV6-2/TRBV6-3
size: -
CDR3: CASRVVNYEQYF
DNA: TGTGCCAGCAGAGTGGTGAATTACGAGCAGTACTTC

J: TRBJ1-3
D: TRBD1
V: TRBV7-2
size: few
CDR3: CASKSTGFGNTIYF
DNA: TGTGCCAGCAAGTCGACAGGGTTCGGAAACACCATATATTTT

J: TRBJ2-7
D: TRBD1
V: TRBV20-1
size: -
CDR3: CSAYLLPGQGSGEQYF
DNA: TGCAGTGCCTACCTCCTACCGGGACAGGGGTCCGGCGAGCAGTACTTC

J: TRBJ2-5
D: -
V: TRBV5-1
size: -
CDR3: CASSLDLAETQYF
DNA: TGCGCCAGCAGCTTGGATCTCGCTGAGACCCAGTACTTC

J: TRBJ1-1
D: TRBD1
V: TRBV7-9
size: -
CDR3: CASSRLHRGPEAFF
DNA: TGTGCCAGCAGCCGCCTTCACAGGGGACCTGAAGCTTTCTTT

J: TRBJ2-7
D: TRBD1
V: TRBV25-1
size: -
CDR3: CASSERQGREQYF
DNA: TGTGCCAGCAGTGAGAGACAGGGGCGCGAGCAGTACTTC

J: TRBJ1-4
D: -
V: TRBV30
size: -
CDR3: CAWSPRRAGTNEKLFF
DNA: TGTGCCTGGAGTCCGAGAAGGGCGGGAACTAATGAAAAACTGTTTTTT

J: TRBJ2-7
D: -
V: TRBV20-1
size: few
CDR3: CSANDFLGSYEQYF
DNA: TGCAGTGCGAACGACTTTCTAGGCTCCTACGAGCAGTACTTC

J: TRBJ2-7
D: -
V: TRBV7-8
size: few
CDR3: CASSQKGFSENYEQYF
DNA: TGTGCCAGCAGCCAAAAGGGTTTTTCTGAAAACTACGAGCAGTACTTC

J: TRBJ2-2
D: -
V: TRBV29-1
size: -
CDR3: CSVPWGSNTGELFF
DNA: TGCAGCGTTCCTTGGGGCAGCAACACCGGGGAGCTGTTTTTT

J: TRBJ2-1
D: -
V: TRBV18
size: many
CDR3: CASSPGVYNEQFF
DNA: TGTGCCAGCTCACCAGGAGTGTACAATGAGCAGTTCTTC

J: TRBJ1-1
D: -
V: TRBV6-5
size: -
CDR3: CASTSPGGGEAFF
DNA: TGTGCCAGCACCTCACCCGGGGGGGGTGAAGCTTTCTTT

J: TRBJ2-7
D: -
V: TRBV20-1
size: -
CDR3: CSATGQPKNYEQYF
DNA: TGCAGTGCTACAGGACAGCCAAAAAACTACGAGCAGTACTTC

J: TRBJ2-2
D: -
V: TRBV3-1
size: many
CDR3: CASSQGLAENTGELFF
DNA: TGTGCCAGCAGCCAAGGTTTAGCGGAGAACACCGGGGAGCTGTTTTTT

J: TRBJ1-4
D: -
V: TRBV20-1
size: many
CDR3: CSAGPTHEKLFF
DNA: TGCAGTGCAGGTCCAACGCATGAAAAACTGTTTTTT

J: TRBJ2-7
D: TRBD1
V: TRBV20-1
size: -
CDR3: CSARAPGQGKGQYF
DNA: TGCAGTGCTAGAGCCCCCGGACAGGGAAAGGGGCAGTACTTC

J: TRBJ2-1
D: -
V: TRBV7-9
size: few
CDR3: CASSLHGASNEQFF
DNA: TGTGCCAGCAGCTTACACGGGGCGTCCAATGAGCAGTTCTTC

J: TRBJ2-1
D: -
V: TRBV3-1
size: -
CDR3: CASSPIASYNEQFF
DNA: TGTGCCAGCAGCCCCATCGCGTCCTACAATGAGCAGTTCTTC

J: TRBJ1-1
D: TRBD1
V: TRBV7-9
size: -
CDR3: CASSPGQGWTEAFF
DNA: TGTGCCAGCAGCCCAGGACAGGGCTGGACTGAAGCTTTCTTT

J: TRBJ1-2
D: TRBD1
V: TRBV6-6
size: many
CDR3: CASSYSTGVYGYTF
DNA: TGTGCCAGCAGTTACTCGACAGGGGTCTATGGCTACACCTTC

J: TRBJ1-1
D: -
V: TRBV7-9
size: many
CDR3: CASSLVSGRVTEAFF
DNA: TGTGCCAGCAGCTTAGTGTCGGGGAGAGTTACTGAAGCTTTCTTT

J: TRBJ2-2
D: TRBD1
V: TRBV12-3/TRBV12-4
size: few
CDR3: CASNLQGSNTGELFF
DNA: TGTGCCAGCAACTTACAGGGGTCGAACACCGGGGAGCTGTTTTTT